A selection of T cell receptor beta chains follows, all from one sample in a study of identifying expanded T cells in peripheral blood. Libraries were prepared by immunoSEQ multiplex PCR; TCRdb keeps only in-frame clonotypes and omits some of them. The sample shows approximately 110,000 clones, 75% to 90% of them seen only once. Sequenced: blood. These receptors came from a person aged 18 to 75 in good health. The CDR3 runs from the conserved cysteine through the conserved F or W. A D gene is named only where the DNA matches it firmly. Clone size is given for some rows only: seen once, a few or many times, or a class if the clone is expanded.

cdr3_aa cdr3_nt j_call d_call v_call clone_size
CASGTDRDYGYTF TGTGCTAGTGGTACGGACAGGGACTATGGCTACACCTTC TRBJ1-2 TRBD1 TRBV12-5 .
CASSSYLRTVPTYGYTF TGTGCCAGCAGCTCATATTTACGGACAGTTCCCACTTATGGCTACACCTTC TRBJ1-2 . TRBV7-9 .
CASSSGGQPQHF TGTGCCAGCAGTTCCGGGGGTCAGCCCCAGCATTTT TRBJ1-5 . TRBV28 .
CASSRQSGELFF TGCGCCAGCAGCCGGCAGAGCGGGGAGCTGTTTTTT TRBJ2-2 . TRBV10-1 .
CASNTPAGGDEQFF TGTGCCAGCAACACTCCCGCCGGGGGCGATGAGCAGTTCTTC TRBJ2-1 . TRBV11-2 .
CASSLGLAGGNEQFF TGTGCCAGCAGCTTGGGACTAGCGGGGGGAAATGAGCAGTTCTTC TRBJ2-1 TRBD2 TRBV5-4 .
CASSEVQGPGGEQYF TGTGCCAGCAGTGAAGTTCAGGGGCCCGGGGGCGAGCAGTACTTC TRBJ2-7 . TRBV2 few
CASSPGQGPYTF TGTGCCAGCAGCCCGGGACAGGGTCCCTACACCTTC TRBJ1-2 TRBD1 TRBV5-4 .
CASSPGTGGDSPLHF TGCGCCAGCAGTCCTGGGACAGGGGGGGATTCACCCCTCCACTTT TRBJ1-6 TRBD1 TRBV5-1 few
CASGPDYQILQYF TGTGCTAGTGGCCCCGACTACCAAATCCTCCAGTACTTC TRBJ2-5 . TRBV12-5 .
CASSFGVQESGYTF TGTGCCAGCAGCTTCGGTGTACAGGAGAGTGGCTACACCTTC TRBJ1-2 . TRBV7-9 .
CASSPQPGGTGNYGYTF TGCGCCAGCAGCCCACAACCGGGCGGGACAGGAAACTATGGCTACACCTTC TRBJ1-2 TRBD1 TRBV4-1 .
CASSPLGKFSSPLHF TGTGCCAGCAGCCCATTAGGGAAATTCAGTTCACCCCTCCACTTT TRBJ1-6 . TRBV5-6 .
CASRPTGTNYNEQFF TGTGCCAGCAGACCTACCGGGACCAACTACAATGAGCAGTTCTTC TRBJ2-1 . TRBV2 .
CASSPGQDYGYTF TGTGCCAGCTCACCGGGACAGGACTATGGCTACACCTTC TRBJ1-2 TRBD1 TRBV18 .
CASSLAADVADTQYF TGCGCCAGCAGCTTGGCGGCGGATGTCGCAGATACGCAGTATTTT TRBJ2-3 . TRBV5-1 once
CASSLALGGEGSPLHF TGTGCCAGCAGCTTAGCGCTTGGGGGGGAAGGTTCACCCCTCCACTTT TRBJ1-6 . TRBV7-9 .
CASSSQGGSPLHF TGTGCCAGCAGCTCACAGGGGGGATCACCCCTCCACTTT TRBJ1-6 TRBD1 TRBV7-2 .
CASSELGGNTEAFF TGCGCCAGCAGCGAGTTAGGGGGCAACACTGAAGCTTTCTTT TRBJ1-1 TRBD1 TRBV5-1 .
CASSREGENQPQHF TGTGCCAGCAGCCGCGAAGGTGAAAATCAGCCCCAGCATTTT TRBJ1-5 . TRBV2 .
CASSPFTRDRADQPQHF TGTGCCAGCTCACCCTTCACCCGGGACAGGGCCGATCAGCCCCAGCATTTT TRBJ1-5 TRBD1 TRBV18 .
CASSPRSAWGTEAFF TGTGCCAGCAGCCCCAGGAGCGCGTGGGGCACTGAAGCTTTCTTT TRBJ1-1 . TRBV11-2 once
CASSFLSGQGISYEQYF TGTGCCAGCAGCTTTTTGTCGGGACAGGGGATTTCCTACGAGCAGTACTTC TRBJ2-7 TRBD1 TRBV5-8 .
CASREVVTEAFF TGTGCCAGCCGGGAAGTTGTCACTGAAGCTTTCTTT TRBJ1-1 . TRBV11-2 .
CASSGGGSSYNEQFF TGTGCCAGCAGCGGCGGGGGGAGCTCCTACAATGAGCAGTTCTTC TRBJ2-1 TRBD2 TRBV7-9 once
CASSQDRVNDEQYF TGTGCCAGCAGTCAGGACAGGGTCAACGACGAGCAGTACTTC TRBJ2-7 TRBD1 TRBV28 .
CASSGVRGVGETQYF TGTGCCAGCAGTGGCGTACGCGGGGTGGGGGAGACCCAGTACTTC TRBJ2-5 . TRBV6-6 .
CASSYGGSGQPQHF TGTGCCAGCAGTTACGGAGGGTCGGGTCAGCCCCAGCATTTT TRBJ1-5 . TRBV6-6 few
CASSHSREAFF TGTGCCAGCAGTCACTCCCGTGAAGCTTTCTTT TRBJ1-1 . TRBV28 .
CASIGQPYGYTF TGTGCCAGTATAGGACAGCCCTATGGCTACACCTTC TRBJ1-2 . TRBV19 .
CASSGPGGVVGNEQFF TGTGCCAGCAGTGGGCCTGGAGGGGTGGTCGGGAATGAGCAGTTCTTC TRBJ2-1 . TRBV25-1 .
CASSESRDRGQPQHF TGTGCCAGCAGTGAGAGTAGGGACAGGGGCCAGCCCCAGCATTTT TRBJ1-5 TRBD1 TRBV6-4 .
CASSPGWGQGNEKLFF TGTGCCAGCAGCCCCGGGTGGGGACAGGGAAATGAAAAACTGTTTTTT TRBJ1-4 TRBD1 TRBV7-9 .
CASSLEERGAVVYNEQFF TGTGCCAGCAGTTTAGAAGAGCGGGGGGCTGTGGTCTACAATGAGCAGTTCTTC TRBJ2-1 TRBD2 TRBV28 .
CASSFRAGLKETQYF TGTGCCAGCAGCTTCCGAGCGGGGTTGAAAGAGACCCAGTACTTC TRBJ2-5 TRBD2 TRBV7-9 .
CASSPQGGLGGYTF TGCGCCAGCAGCCCCCAGGGGGGCCTGGGGGGCTACACCTTC TRBJ1-2 TRBD1 TRBV4-1 .
CASSPRGTGGTNTQYF TGTGCCAGCTCACCACGTGGGACAGGGGGTACAAATACGCAGTATTTT TRBJ2-3 TRBD1 TRBV18 .
CASSEGMEDNEQFF TGTGCCAGCAGTGAGGGGATGGAGGACAATGAGCAGTTCTTC TRBJ2-1 . TRBV6-4 .
CASSVGGAVWDEQFF TGTGCCAGCAGCGTAGGCGGTGCTGTGTGGGATGAGCAGTTCTTC TRBJ2-1 . TRBV9 .
CASGGHPAYLWDTEAFF TGCGCCAGCGGGGGACACCCCGCTTATTTGTGGGACACTGAAGCTTTCTTT TRBJ1-1 . TRBV10-1 .